The following is a T cell receptor beta chain sequence with its context. The CDR3 extends over 17 amino acids. The germline CDR1 and CDR2 sequences are SGHAT and FQNNGV. After removal of 2 bases from V and 3 bases from J, the junction contained 10 bases not matched to a gene. Measured with immunoSEQ multiplex PCR; TCRdb has only the in-frame clones, and not every one. Among hundreds of thousands of clones listed, more than 75% were seen once. This sample stems from a study of shared T cell receptors in the human thymus. These data were also reused for a study on human thymus T cells. That paper notes: Donors were healthy Finnish infants having corrective surgery for congenital heart defects. Resected material from corrective heart surgery provided the thymus tissue analysed. Gene usage for V and J segments appeared biased in thymic and blood repertoires. A high degree of thymic repertoire overlap among unrelated individuals was reported in related research.

The clonotype comes from a boy younger than two with a congenital heart defect. This sequence joins TRBV11-2 and TRBJ2-3, with TRBD1 identical over 8 bases. Material: thymocytes. CDR3 protein: CASSLSTGVQQTDTQYF. The DNA of the CDR3 is TGTGCCAGCAGCTTATCGACAGGGGTTCAACAGACAGATACGCAGTATTTT. Full variable domain (remainder filled in from reference TRBV11-2 and TRBJ2-3): EAGVAQSPRYKIIEKRQSVAFWCNPISGHATLYWYQQILGQGPKLLIQFQNNGVVDDSQLPKDRFSAERLKGVDSTLKIQPAKLEDSAVYLCASSLSTGVQQTDTQYFGPGTRLTVL.